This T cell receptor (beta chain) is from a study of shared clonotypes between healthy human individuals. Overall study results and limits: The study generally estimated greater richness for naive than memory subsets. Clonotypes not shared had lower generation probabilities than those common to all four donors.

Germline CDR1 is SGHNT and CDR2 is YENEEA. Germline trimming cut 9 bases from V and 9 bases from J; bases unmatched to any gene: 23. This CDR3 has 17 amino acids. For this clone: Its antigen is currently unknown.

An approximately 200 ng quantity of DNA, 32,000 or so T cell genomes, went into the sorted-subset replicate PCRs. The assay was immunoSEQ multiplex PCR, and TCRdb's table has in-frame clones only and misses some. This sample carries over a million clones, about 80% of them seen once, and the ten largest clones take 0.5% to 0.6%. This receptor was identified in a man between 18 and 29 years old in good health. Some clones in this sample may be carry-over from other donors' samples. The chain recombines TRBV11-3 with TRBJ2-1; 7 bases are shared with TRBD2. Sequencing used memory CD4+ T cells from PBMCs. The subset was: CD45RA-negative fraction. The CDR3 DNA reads TGTGCCAGGAGAATCAGGGCCTCACCCGGGGGGTTGGGTGAGCAGTTCTTC. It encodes CARRIRASPGGLGEQFF.